This T cell receptor (beta chain) appears in the sequencing data of a study of blood T cell repertoires in COVID-19. Study context: PBMCs, B-cell-depleted T cells, or T cells were the source of the cDNA or gDNA that made up the material.

Adults between roughly 18 and 95 years of age took part from under 30 US areas. Which cohort a participant joined came from the clinical history participants gave. In the original analysis: Nucleated cell counts were estimated from reference gene primer amplification. Repertoires were generated with immunoSEQ multiplex PCR, while TCRdb's copy carries only in-frame clones and drops some. D and trimming were read from the DNA, whereas the V and J calls and clone size are those reported in that table. This table holds 430,000 or so clones, nearly 90% found once. Germline loops: CDR1 MGHRA, CDR2 YSYEKL. V lost 0 bases to trimming and J lost 4 bases, with 13 bases between them. This CDR3 has 17 amino acids.

Sequenced material: PBMCs or T cells enriched from blood (not recorded which). The V and J genes are TRBV4-1 and TRBJ1-6; possibly TRBD1 for D (6 bases). The origin of this receptor is a woman aged 18-29 years who had been exposed to COVID-19. The CDR3 sequence: CASSQDTGQLYNSPLHF. CDR3 nucleotide sequence: TGCGCCAGCAGCCAAGATACAGGGCAGCTTTATAATTCACCCCTCCACTTT.